Detailed here is one T cell receptor beta chain. Method: immunoSEQ multiplex PCR; TCRdb's copy keeps in-frame clones and lacks some. This table holds a few hundred thousand clones, more than 75% found once. These data belong to a study of blood T cell repertoires in COVID-19. Turning to the study itself: The United States, Italy and Spain provided the acute and convalescent COVID-19 samples. T cells, B-cell-depleted T cells, or PBMCs supplied cDNA or gDNA.

V lost 5 bases, J lost 6 bases, and 13 bases lay in between. Germline-derived CDR1 and CDR2 are KGHSH and LQKENI. The CDR3 is 13 residues long. Individuals aged 18 to 89 years were recruited from fewer than 30 US areas. Two consecutive negative NP/OP PCR tests, clearance, or resolved symptoms defined Cohort 3 recovery. The chain has TRBV18 and TRBJ1-1; weak D call: TRBD1 (6 bases). This receptor was identified in a woman aged 40-49 years who had recovered from COVID-19. The sequenced sample consisted of PBMCs or T cells enriched from blood (not recorded which). The CDR3 sequence is CASSFTGLPEAFF. In nucleotides, the CDR3 is TGTGCCAGCTCATTCACAGGGTTACCTGAAGCTTTCTTT.